A selection of T cell receptor beta chains follows, all from one sample in a study of shared clonotypes between healthy human individuals. Sequencing was performed with immunoSEQ multiplex PCR; in TCRdb, only in-frame clones are kept and a portion is missing. The profile shows approximately 480,000 clones, nearly 80% of them singletons. Sequenced: PBMCs. The receptors originated from a woman in her thirties or forties in good health. Some clones in this sample may be carry-over from other donors' samples. Each CDR3 is given with its conserved first and last residue. D genes are given only for firm matches. Expanded clones get a size class; other rows say once, few or many, or leave the size out.

V gene: TRBV18
D gene: .
clone size: many
J gene: TRBJ1-5
CDR3 protein: CASSPNEAYSNQPQHF
CDR3 DNA: TGTGCCAGCTCACCAAACGAAGCATATAGCAATCAGCCCCAGCATTTT

V gene: TRBV9
D gene: .
clone size: .
J gene: TRBJ2-1
CDR3 protein: CASSVRGSNEQFF
CDR3 DNA: TGTGCCAGCAGCGTAAGGGGCTCCAATGAGCAGTTCTTC

V gene: TRBV20-1
D gene: .
clone size: many
J gene: TRBJ1-2
CDR3 protein: CSARGYGYTF
CDR3 DNA: TGCAGTGCTAGAGGTTATGGCTACACCTTC

V gene: TRBV7-2
D gene: .
clone size: .
J gene: TRBJ1-1
CDR3 protein: CASSSQRERPGAFF
CDR3 DNA: TGTGCCAGCAGCTCCCAGCGAGAACGGCCCGGAGCTTTCTTT

V gene: TRBV14
D gene: .
clone size: .
J gene: TRBJ2-7
CDR3 protein: CASSQDSRYSYEQYF
CDR3 DNA: TGTGCCAGCAGCCAAGATTCTAGATACTCCTACGAGCAGTACTTC

V gene: TRBV7-2
D gene: TRBD2
clone size: few
J gene: TRBJ2-3
CDR3 protein: CASSPRAGGADTQYF
CDR3 DNA: TGTGCCAGCAGCCCGCGGGCGGGAGGCGCAGATACGCAGTATTTT

V gene: TRBV5-1
D gene: .
clone size: .
J gene: TRBJ2-3
CDR3 protein: CASSLDRASTDTQYF
CDR3 DNA: TGCGCCAGCAGCTTGGACAGGGCTAGCACAGATACGCAGTATTTT

V gene: TRBV29-1
D gene: .
clone size: .
J gene: TRBJ1-1
CDR3 protein: CSVDGLGTEAFF
CDR3 DNA: TGCAGCGTTGACGGACTTGGGACTGAAGCTTTCTTT

V gene: TRBV10-1
D gene: .
clone size: .
J gene: TRBJ1-2
CDR3 protein: CASSESKIGQKDYGYTF
CDR3 DNA: TGCGCCAGCAGTGAAAGTAAAATCGGACAAAAAGATTATGGCTACACCTTC

V gene: TRBV6-5
D gene: .
clone size: .
J gene: TRBJ1-6
CDR3 protein: CASSQRQAPNSPLHF
CDR3 DNA: TGTGCCAGCAGTCAACGACAGGCTCCTAATTCACCCCTCCACTTT

V gene: TRBV14
D gene: TRBD1
clone size: .
J gene: TRBJ2-2
CDR3 protein: CASSHPRPWGNRGPGGELFF
CDR3 DNA: TGTGCCAGCAGCCATCCCCGACCTTGGGGGAACAGGGGGCCTGGCGGGGAGCTGTTTTTT

V gene: TRBV11-1
D gene: TRBD1
clone size: few
J gene: TRBJ2-2
CDR3 protein: CASSRGQVLSNTGELFF
CDR3 DNA: TGTGCCAGCAGCCGCGGACAGGTCCTTTCGAACACCGGGGAGCTGTTTTTT

V gene: TRBV5-4
D gene: .
clone size: once
J gene: TRBJ2-2
CDR3 protein: CASSLELATGELFF
CDR3 DNA: TGTGCCAGCAGCTTGGAACTAGCCACCGGGGAGCTGTTTTTT

V gene: TRBV5-1
D gene: .
clone size: .
J gene: TRBJ2-5
CDR3 protein: CASSFLSNQETQYF
CDR3 DNA: TGCGCCAGCAGCTTTCTTTCCAACCAAGAGACCCAGTACTTC

V gene: TRBV29-1
D gene: .
clone size: few
J gene: TRBJ1-1
CDR3 protein: CSGWGLVNTEAFF
CDR3 DNA: TGCAGCGGATGGGGGTTGGTGAACACTGAAGCTTTCTTT

V gene: TRBV6-5
D gene: .
clone size: .
J gene: TRBJ2-7
CDR3 protein: CASSRPSVSYEQYF
CDR3 DNA: TGTGCCAGCAGTCGACCTAGCGTCTCCTACGAGCAGTACTTC

V gene: TRBV28
D gene: .
clone size: .
J gene: TRBJ1-5
CDR3 protein: CASSSLSTPPQHF
CDR3 DNA: TGTGCCAGCAGTTCCTTGTCGACACCGCCCCAGCATTTT

V gene: TRBV5-4
D gene: TRBD2
clone size: .
J gene: TRBJ2-6
CDR3 protein: CASSSSGRSGANVLTF
CDR3 DNA: TGTGCCAGCAGCTCTAGCGGGAGATCCGGGGCCAACGTCCTGACTTTC

V gene: TRBV4-3
D gene: TRBD2
clone size: .
J gene: TRBJ2-7
CDR3 protein: CASSAVGRGSYEQYF
CDR3 DNA: TGCGCCAGCAGCGCGGTGGGGAGGGGAAGCTACGAGCAGTACTTC

V gene: TRBV5-1
D gene: .
clone size: .
J gene: TRBJ2-3
CDR3 protein: CASRDISTDTQYF
CDR3 DNA: TGCGCCAGCAGGGACATCAGCACAGATACGCAGTATTTT

V gene: TRBV29-1
D gene: .
clone size: .
J gene: TRBJ1-4
CDR3 protein: CSVKHSANEKLFF
CDR3 DNA: TGCAGCGTAAAACACAGTGCAAATGAAAAACTGTTTTTT

V gene: TRBV10-3
D gene: .
clone size: .
J gene: TRBJ2-5
CDR3 protein: CAISDVTGLQETQYF
CDR3 DNA: TGTGCCATCAGTGACGTGACAGGTCTGCAAGAGACCCAGTACTTC

V gene: TRBV6-5
D gene: .
clone size: .
J gene: TRBJ2-5
CDR3 protein: CASSYSWGSVETQYF
CDR3 DNA: TGTGCCAGCAGTTACTCGTGGGGGTCGGTGGAGACCCAGTACTTC

V gene: TRBV28
D gene: .
clone size: .
J gene: TRBJ1-6
CDR3 protein: CASSPVGRGYSPLHF
CDR3 DNA: TGTGCCAGCAGTCCGGTCGGCAGGGGTTATTCACCCCTCCACTTT

V gene: TRBV18
D gene: .
clone size: .
J gene: TRBJ1-5
CDR3 protein: CASSPAGAGQPQHF
CDR3 DNA: TGTGCCAGCTCACCAGCCGGCGCGGGGCAGCCCCAGCATTTT

V gene: TRBV10-2
D gene: .
clone size: .
J gene: TRBJ1-1
CDR3 protein: CASSGYGGNTEAFF
CDR3 DNA: TGCGCCAGCAGTGGGTATGGAGGGAACACTGAAGCTTTCTTT